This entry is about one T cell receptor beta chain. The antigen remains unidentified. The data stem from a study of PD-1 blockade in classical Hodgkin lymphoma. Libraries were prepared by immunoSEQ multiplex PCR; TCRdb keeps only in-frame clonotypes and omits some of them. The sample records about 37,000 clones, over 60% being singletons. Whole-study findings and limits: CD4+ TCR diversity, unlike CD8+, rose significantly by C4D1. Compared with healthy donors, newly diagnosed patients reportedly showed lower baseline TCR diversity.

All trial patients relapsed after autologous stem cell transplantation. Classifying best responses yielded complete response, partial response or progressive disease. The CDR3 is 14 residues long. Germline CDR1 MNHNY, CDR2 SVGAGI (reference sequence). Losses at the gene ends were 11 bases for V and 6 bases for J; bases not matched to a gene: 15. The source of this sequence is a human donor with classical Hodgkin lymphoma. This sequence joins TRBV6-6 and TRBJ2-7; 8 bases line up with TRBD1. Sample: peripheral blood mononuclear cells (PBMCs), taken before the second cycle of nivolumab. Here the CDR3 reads CAHRLGQGASEQYF. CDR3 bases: TGTGCCCACCGCCTTGGGCAGGGGGCCTCCGAGCAGTACTTC.